This TCR beta chain was captured by sequencing in a study of CD8 T cells in ankylosing spondylitis. Details on this clonotype: The antigen is not known.

Findings of the study overall: Researchers reportedly found disease-linked clones significantly enriched in matched ankylosing spondylitis synovial fluid. Characteristic of ankylosing spondylitis blood, it appeared, was a TCR beta motif comprising fewer than 10 highly homologous variants. Peripheral blood samples showed relatively rare disease-linked clones, and these clones were CD8+.

The TCR beta libraries were generated through quantitative 5'-RACE incorporating molecular barcodes. TCRdb re-called the 5' RACE reads with MiXCR, one entry per CDR3 protein. Altogether roughly 200,000 distinct CDR3 sequences are present, around 13% being singletons, with the ten largest covering approximately 16%. This TCR was recovered from a male donor with ankylosing spondylitis or in good health (not recorded which). Sequencing was done on a sample of blood, either unsorted or a sorted T cell fraction (not recorded which).

The CDR3 reads CSVETGQGWDTEAFF. CDR3 nucleotide sequence: TGCAGCGTTGAAACGGGACAGGGGTGGGACACTGAAGCTTTCTTT. The chain carries TRBV29-1 and TRBJ1-1; the match to TRBD1 covers 10 bases. The CDR3 is 15 amino acids. Germline V gene lookup returns CDR1 SQVTM and CDR2 ANQGSEA. Trimming cost V 2 bases and J 3 bases; bases outside gene matches: 6.